This T cell receptor (beta chain) is drawn from a study of T cell changes during pregnancy in multiple sclerosis. The assay was immunoSEQ multiplex PCR, and TCRdb's table has in-frame clones only and misses some. The table records nearly 40,000 clones, roughly 92% of them present only once. The germline gives CDR1 SGHTA, CDR2 FQGNSA. Trimming took 2 bases from V and 6 from J, leaving 10 bases between them. The CDR3 is made up of 13 amino acids. In this sample, this clone turned up a few times. The J gene is TRBJ1-1, the V gene TRBV7-2, with unresolved D. The specimen was CD4+ T cells from peripheral blood mononuclear cells, collected before pregnancy. This clonotype was obtained from a female donor with multiple sclerosis, enrolled in a pregnancy study. CDR3 region: CASSLSGVAEAFF. DNA for the CDR3: TGTGCCAGCAGCTTATCGGGAGTCGCTGAAGCTTTCTTT.